Below, 15 T cell receptor beta chains from the same sample are listed, as sequenced in a study of Tregs in tolerant kidney transplant recipients. TCRdb's copy holds only in-frame clones and misses some; the assay was immunoSEQ multiplex PCR. In all, the sample yields over 45,000 clones. The specimen was CD4+ T cells from blood, collected before the transplant. These receptors were collected from a human donor who received a combined kidney and bone marrow transplant.

As to this clone: Read sequence stops 3 residues before the CDR3 end, and the germline J gene provides the missing end. The chain employs TRBV6-2 or TRBV6-3 and TRBJ1-1, with TRBD1 matching 7 bases. This CDR3 has 13 residues. Germline-derived CDR1 and CDR2 are MNHEY and SVGEGT. The CDR3 loop is CASSYSRGQKAFF. The CDR3 DNA, read in part, is TGTGCCAGCAGTTACTCAAGGGGACAGAAG.

Comment on this clone: The CDR3 end is not reached by the read, which stops 3 residues before it; the germline J gene fills it in. The J gene is TRBJ1-1, the V gene TRBV11-3; the match to TRBD1 covers 9 bases. This CDR3 is 15 amino acids long. Germline values: CDR1 SGHNT, CDR2 YENEEA. Unmatched junction bases numbered 5, after V lost 5 bases and J lost 1 base. The CDR3 bases that were read are TGTGCCAGCAGCGAATCGGGACAGGGGAACACTGAA. Translation gives CASSESGQGNTE. The entire CDR3 protein reads CASSESGQGNTEAFF.

On this clone itself: The read terminates 3 residues ahead of where the CDR3 ends, so the germline J gene completes it. This rearrangement joins TRBV18 to TRBJ2-3, with a possible D match to TRBD2 (7 bases). CDR1 is KGHSH, CDR2 LQKENI, per germline. This CDR3 is 15 amino acids long. V was pared by 1 base and J by 8 bases, with 16 bases between. CDR3 DNA (partial): TGTGCCAGCTCACCACGGTCGGCAGGGGAGGGTACG. It codes for CASSPRSAGEGT. The whole CDR3 protein is CASSPRSAGEGTQYF. Together with reference TRBV18 and TRBJ2-3, the CDR3 gives the full variable domain: NAGVMQNPRHLVRRRGQEARLRCSPMKGHSHVYWYRQLPEEGLKFMVYLQKENIIDESGMPKERFSAEFPKEGPSILRIQQVVRGDSAAYFCASSPRSAGEGTQYFGPGTRLTVL.

Concerning this clone: The CDR3 is cut off 3 residues early in the read; its end comes from the germline J gene. The J gene is TRBJ2-1, the V gene TRBV12-5; no clear D gene. Germline CDR1 reads LGHNT; CDR2 reads FRNRAP. The CDR3 runs 11 residues. V shed 3 bases and J shed 8 bases, with 5 bases lying between them. This CDR3 reads CASGFRDEQFF. CDR3 DNA (partial): TGTGCTAGTGGTTTTCGCGATGAG.

On this clone: The read terminates 3 residues before the CDR3 end, so the remaining end is supplied by the germline J gene. The rearrangement links TRBV13 to TRBJ2-1, with D possibly being TRBD2 (6 bases). Per germline, CDR1 PRHDT and CDR2 FYEKMQ (reference sequence). The CDR3 contains 15 residues. V was clipped by 0 bases and J by 7 bases, with 13 bases between them. The CDR3: CASSLGQFGGNEQFF. The CDR3 DNA, read in part, is TGTGCCAGCAGCTTAGGACAGTTCGGGGGTAATGAG.

For this clone: The sequence runs out 3 residues before the end of the CDR3; the remainder is reconstructed from the germline J gene. The gene calls are TRBV19 and TRBJ2-6; 9 nucleotides agree with TRBD1. The CDR3 has 20 amino acids. Per germline, CDR1 LNHDA and CDR2 SQIVND (reference sequence). J was trimmed by 0 bases and V by 6 bases; bases with no gene match: 15. The CDR3: CASRPGQGGLGLSGANVLTF. The CDR3 bases that were read are TGTGCCAGTAGACCGGGACAGGGTGGGTTGGGGCTCTCTGGGGCCAACGTC.

Worth noting for this clone: Read data end 3 residues before the CDR3 end; the end is taken from the germline J gene. The J gene is TRBJ1-2, the V gene TRBV7-2; TRBD1 matches 7 bases. Germline lookup yields CDR1 SGHTA and CDR2 FQGNSA. The CDR3 loop spans 13 amino acids. CDR3 bases read: TGTGCCAGCAGCTCCGACAGGGTAGGGGGC. Translating it yields CASSSDRVGG. The entire CDR3 is CASSSDRVGGYTF.

Remarks on this clone: The CDR3 end lies 3 residues beyond the end of the read and is filled in from the germline J gene. The gene calls are TRBV6-2 or TRBV6-3 and TRBJ2-7; 9 nucleotides match TRBD2. The V gene's germline CDR1 is MNHEY and CDR2 SVGEGT. The CDR3 extends over 15 amino acids. The J segment lost 1 base and the V segment lost 2 bases, leaving 3 bases of the junction unmatched. The CDR3 reads CASSYLAGSSYEQYF. The CDR3 DNA, read in part, is TGTGCCAGCAGTTACCTAGCGGGATCTTCCTACGAG.

As regards this clone: The CDR3 end falls 3 residues outside the read, so it is completed with the germline J gene. The chain has TRBV6-2 or TRBV6-3 and TRBJ1-5; D gene uncertain. From germline, CDR1 is MNHEY and CDR2 SVGEGT. CDR3 length equals 16 residues. Trimming took off 8 bases at V and 7 bases at J, with 24 bases between the two ends. The CDR3 loop reads CASSRNGELSLQPQHF. The part of the CDR3 DNA that was read is TGTGCCAGCTCTCGTAACGGGGAGTTAAGTTTACAGCCC.

As to this clone: The CDR3 is cut off 3 residues early in the read; its end comes from the germline J gene. The chain couples TRBV20-1 to TRBJ2-1; 9 positions agree with TRBD2. J lost 7 bases, V lost 4 bases, and 11 bases had no gene match. This CDR3 is built from 15 residues. The V gene's germline CDR1 is DFQATT and CDR2 SNEGSKA (reference sequence). The CDR3: CSATPGLAKGNEQFF. The CDR3 DNA, read in part, is TGCAGTGCTACCCCAGGACTAGCGAAGGGTAATGAG.

Details on this clone: The read stops 3 residues short of the end of the CDR3; the missing end is completed from the germline J gene. V usage is TRBV30 and J usage is TRBJ2-7; no definite D call. The V and J ends lost 0 bases and 4 bases respectively, with 7 bases between them. The CDR3 is 12 residues long. The germline V gene has CDR1 GTSNPN and CDR2 SVGIG (reference sequence). The CDR3: CAWSVGTYEQYF. The CDR3 DNA, read in part, is TGTGCCTGGAGTGTTGGCACGTACGAG.

Remarks on this clone: Read sequence stops 3 residues before the CDR3 end, and the germline J gene provides the missing end. The chain links TRBV19 to TRBJ2-1; D perhaps matches TRBD2 (6 bases). The germline gives CDR1 LNHDA, CDR2 SQIVND (reference sequence). The CDR3 has 14 amino acids. V dropped 5 bases and J dropped 7 bases, with 15 bases sitting between them. The CDR3 bases that were read are TGTGCCAGTAGTCGGCGGGGAGTAGGGAATGAG. It encodes CASSRRGVGNE. The full CDR3 protein is CASSRRGVGNEQFF.

As concerns this clone: The CDR3 extends 3 residues past the end of the read, so its final part is completed from the germline J gene. The chain employs TRBV7-6 and TRBJ1-1, with 9 positions matching TRBD1. The CDR3 sequence is 13 residues long. Germline V gene data show CDR1 as SGHVS and CDR2 as FNYEAQ. V was pared by 5 bases and J by 3 bases, with 1 base of the junction left unmatched. The CDR3: CASSNRGHTEAFF. The sequenced CDR3 bases are TGTGCCAGCAGCAACAGGGGGCACACTGAA.

Comments on this clone: The read falls 3 residues short of the CDR3 end, and the missing part is taken from the germline J gene. The rearrangement links TRBV7-2 to TRBJ1-3; D unclear. CDR1 SGHTA and CDR2 FQGNSA come from the germline V gene. The CDR3 runs to 14 residues. Trimming removed 2 bases from V and 2 bases from J, with 7 bases in between. The chain's CDR3 is CASSLLGPGNTIYF. The CDR3 bases that were read are TGTGCCAGCAGCTTACTTGGGCCTGGAAACACC.

About this clone: The sequenced fragment ends 3 residues before the CDR3 boundary, so the rest is inferred from the germline J gene. The chain couples TRBV2 to TRBJ1-2, with D unclear. Germline CDR1 SNHLY, CDR2 FYNNEI. The CDR3 has 12 amino acids. V shed 8 bases and J shed 6 bases, with 13 bases lying between them. CDR3 DNA, as far as it was read: TGTGCCAGCGCCGAAGGGCCCCATGGC. Translating it yields CASAEGPHG. The full-length CDR3 reads as CASAEGPHGYTF.